This is a list of T cell receptor beta chains from one sample in a study of T-cell reconstitution after alpha-beta-depleted transplantation in children. Via MiXCR, TCRdb re-called the PCR reads, giving one row per CDR3 protein. The profile shows some 640,000 distinct CDR3 sequences, approximately 15% of them singletons. This sample comprised PBMCs from the stem cell graft donor, obtained from the stem cell graft. Receptors originate from a human donor who donated a stem cell graft to a child with acute myeloid leukemia. Each CDR3 is given with its conserved first and last residue. The D gene is left open where the match is weak. Clone size is stated in some rows and not others, as once, few, many or a class when expanded.

j_call d_call clone_size v_call cdr3_aa cdr3_nt
TRBJ2-1 TRBD2 many TRBV5-5 CASSSSGPRHNEQFF TGTGCCAGCAGTTCTAGCGGACCGAGGCACAATGAGCAGTTCTTC
TRBJ1-6 . many TRBV11-2 CASSFGQRAFF TGTGCCAGCAGCTTTGGACAGAGGGCTTTCTTC
TRBJ1-5 . few TRBV5-1 CASSLGNSGQPQHF TGCGCCAGCAGCTTGGGTAATTCTGGTCAGCCCCAGCATTTT
TRBJ2-1 . . TRBV5-1 CATRVTGHEQFF TGCGCCACCCGGGTTACGGGTCATGAGCAGTTCTTC
TRBJ2-1 TRBD1 . TRBV6-1 CASSNPGQGNEQFF TGTGCCAGCAGTAATCCGGGACAGGGCAATGAGCAGTTCTTC
TRBJ1-1 . . TRBV6-1 CASSRGGEAEAFF TGTGCCAGCAGCCGTGGGGGGGAGGCTGAAGCTTTCTTT
TRBJ2-5 . few TRBV28 CASRPLKGGTETQYF TGTGCCAGCAGACCACTGAAGGGGGGTACAGAGACCCAGTACTTC
TRBJ1-1 . . TRBV6-5 CASSYLGEMNTEAFF TGTGCCAGCAGTTACTTGGGGGAGATGAACACTGAAGCTTTCTTT
TRBJ2-1 . many TRBV4-3 CASSQVGGGQFF TGCGCCAGCAGCCAAGTCGGGGGTGGGCAGTTCTTC
TRBJ2-2 TRBD1 . TRBV20-1 CSARPLDRAPGELFF TGCAGTGCTAGGCCCCTGGACAGGGCTCCCGGGGAGCTGTTTTTT
TRBJ1-3 . . TRBV12-3/TRBV12-4 CASSLGGGSGNTIYF TGTGCCAGCAGTTTAGGAGGGGGCTCTGGAAACACCATATATTTT
TRBJ2-1 TRBD2 . TRBV29-1 CSVGGGQFF TGCAGCGTGGGGGGGGGGCAGTTCTTC
TRBJ1-5 TRBD1 many TRBV20-1 CSARGTGRNQPQHF TGCAGTGCTAGAGGGACAGGTCGGAATCAGCCCCAGCATTTT
TRBJ1-2 . many TRBV12-3/TRBV12-4 CASSLRESREYGYTF TGTGCCAGCAGTTTAAGGGAATCTCGGGAATATGGCTACACCTTC
TRBJ2-7 . once TRBV5-1 CASSLLPQGGSSYEQYF TGCGCCAGCAGCTTACTACCCCAGGGGGGTAGCTCCTACGAGCAGTACTTC
TRBJ1-3 TRBD1 many TRBV5-5 CASSLDRAGNTIYF TGTGCCAGCAGCCTTGACAGGGCTGGAAACACCATATATTTT
TRBJ1-4 TRBD1 many TRBV20-1 CSARDDRVHNEKLFF TGCAGTGCTAGAGACGACAGGGTCCATAATGAAAAACTGTTTTTT
TRBJ1-2 . many TRBV29-1 CSVEAGADYGYTF TGCAGCGTTGAAGCAGGGGCGGACTATGGCTACACCTTC